The 28 T cell receptor beta chains reported below all come from one sample, sequenced in a study of blood T cell repertoires in COVID-19. Clones were sequenced by immunoSEQ multiplex PCR, and TCRdb holds only the in-frame ones, with some missing. The sample shows roughly 300,000 clones, 80% to 95% of them seen only once. Sequences were obtained from PBMCs or T cells enriched from blood (not recorded which). Receptors were obtained from a woman aged 30 to 39 who had recovered from COVID-19.

This chain joins TRBV7-2 and TRBJ2-7; 14 nucleotides align to TRBD2. This CDR3 is 15 amino acids long. Germline V gene data show CDR1 as SGHTA and CDR2 as FQGNSA. The trim removed 6 bases at V and 5 bases at J, leaving 6 bases unmatched. DNA for the CDR3: TGTGCCAGCAGTCTGACTAGCGGGAGGGCCCACGAGCAGTACTTC. This gives the protein CASSLTSGRAHEQYF.

The chain carries TRBV7-2 and TRBJ1-4, with D unresolved. V was shortened by 4 bases and J by 4 bases, with 16 bases between the two germline ends. The CDR3 covers 16 residues. CDR1 and CDR2 from the germline V gene are SGHTA and FQGNSA. CDR3 amino acids: CASSSRSGGGNEKLFF. The CDR3 DNA reads as TGTGCCAGCAGCTCCCGGTCTGGCGGTGGTAATGAAAAACTGTTTTTT.

This chain uses TRBV13 with TRBJ1-5, with TRBD1 matching over 8 bases. Trimming cost V 2 bases and J 6 bases; bases outside gene matches: 3. CDR1 PRHDT and CDR2 FYEKMQ come from the germline V gene (reference sequence). CDR3 size: 14 residues. The CDR3 DNA is TGTGCCAGCAGCTTAACAGGGGGGAGTCAGCCCCAGCATTTT. It is translated as CASSLTGGSQPQHF.

J is TRBJ2-1 and V is TRBV27, with 7 bases identical to TRBD2. This CDR3 is built from 15 residues. V dropped 2 bases and J dropped 2; count of bases not matched to a gene: 3. Germline V gene data show CDR1 as MNHEY and CDR2 as SMNVEV (reference sequence). The CDR3 is CASSLDGTTYNEQFF. CDR3 nucleotides: TGTGCCAGCAGTTTAGACGGGACTACCTACAATGAGCAGTTCTTC.

J is TRBJ2-1 and V is TRBV7-2; no definite D call. From germline, CDR1 is SGHTA and CDR2 FQGNSA. Trimming pared 0 bases from V and 8 bases from J, leaving 5 bases between. The CDR3 loop spans 12 amino acids. The CDR3 protein is CASSLAGYEQFF. CDR3 DNA sequence: TGTGCCAGCAGCTTAGCCGGGTATGAGCAGTTCTTC.

V is TRBV28 and J is TRBJ2-1; D may be TRBD2 (5 bases). The germline V gene has CDR1 MDHEN and CDR2 SYDVKM. Trimming took off 3 bases at V and 1 base at J, with 16 bases between the two ends. CDR3 length: 17 residues. Written as DNA, the CDR3 is TGTGCCAGCAGTTTCTCCATCTCGGGAAGTTCCTACAATGAGCAGTTCTTC. This translates into CASSFSISGSSYNEQFF. Looking up the rest from reference TRBV28 and TRBJ2-1 gives the full variable domain: DVKVTQSSRYLVKRTGEKVFLECVQDMDHENMFWYRQDPGLGLRLIYFSYDVKMKEKGDIPEGYSVSREKKERFSLILESASTNQTSMYLCASSFSISGSSYNEQFFGPGTRLTVL.

V is TRBV7-3 and J is TRBJ2-1; 8 bases are shared with TRBD2. The V and J ends lost 5 bases and 2 bases, in that order; junction bases with no gene match: 8. The CDR3 is 16 amino acids. The V gene's germline CDR1 is SGHTA and CDR2 FQGTGA. The CDR3 sequence is CASSPLAGGTYNEQFF. Here the CDR3 DNA reads TGTGCCAGCAGCCCCTTGGCGGGAGGAACCTACAATGAGCAGTTCTTC.

The rearrangement uses TRBV7-9 and TRBJ1-1, with D possibly TRBD1 on 6 matching bases. Germline CDR1 SEHNR, CDR2 FQNEAQ (reference sequence). This CDR3 contains 14 residues. Trimming stripped 5 bases from V and 6 bases from J, with 16 bases between. This CDR3 is CASSVPGASAEAFF. In DNA form, the CDR3 reads TGTGCCAGCAGCGTCCCAGGGGCGTCCGCTGAAGCTTTCTTT.

The chain employs TRBV4-2 and TRBJ2-2, with TRBD2 matching over 11 bases. V shed 4 bases, J shed 9 bases, and the junction held 7 bases outside the gene matches. CDR1 is LGHNA, CDR2 YNFKEQ, per germline. The CDR3 runs 15 residues. The CDR3 sequence is CASSRELAGERELFF. The CDR3 DNA reads as TGTGCCAGCAGCCGAGAACTAGCGGGAGAGCGGGAGCTGTTTTTT.

The V gene is TRBV24-1, the J gene TRBJ1-2, with a possible D match to TRBD1 (6 bases). Germline CDR1 is KGHDR and CDR2 is SFDVKD. The CDR3 totals 15 residues. Between the trimmed V and J ends, which lost 3 bases and 3 bases, there was a span of 13 bases. The CDR3 nucleotides read TGTGCCACCAGTGATCCCACAGGGACCCACTATGGCTACACCTTC. Protein: CATSDPTGTHYGYTF.

V usage is TRBV11-2 and J usage is TRBJ2-7, with 9 bases that match TRBD1. Germline values: CDR1 SGHAT, CDR2 FQNNGV. CDR3 length: 12 residues. V gave up 5 bases and J gave up 12 bases; unmatched junction bases: 8. DNA of the CDR3: TGTGCCAGCAGCCCACGGGACAGGGCTCCGTACTTC. This encodes CASSPRDRAPYF.

The CDR3 nucleotides are TGTGCCAGCAGCTTAGCCGCGAGGGGACAGGGGGCTTGGGCGCTTAAAGCCGGGGAGCTGTTTTTT. Translation gives CASSLAARGQGAWALKAGELFF. V is TRBV7-2 and J is TRBJ2-2; 12 bases are shared with TRBD1. The germline V gene encodes CDR1 SGHTA and CDR2 FQGNSA. The CDR3 is made up of 22 amino acids. The junction had 20 bases not matched to a gene; V was cut back by 0 bases and J by 6 bases.

This clone was found once. V is TRBV7-9 and J is TRBJ2-2; no definite D call. This CDR3 is built from 15 residues. V was shortened by 0 bases and J by 5 bases, with 10 bases between the two germline ends. The germline CDR1 and CDR2 sequences are SEHNR and FQNEAQ (reference sequence). DNA for the CDR3: TGTGCCAGCAGCTTAGCGGTAGGAGCTACCGGGGAGCTGTTTTTT. Translating gives CASSLAVGATGELFF.

The genes are TRBV19 and TRBJ2-1; 10 positions match TRBD2. Looked up from germline, CDR1 is LNHDA and CDR2 is SQIVND (reference sequence). This CDR3 has 16 residues. Trimming cost V 2 bases and J 4 bases; bases outside gene matches: 5. The DNA for the CDR3 is TGTGCCAGTAGTATATCCTATAGCGGGAGGTACAATGAGCAGTTCTTC. Its protein is CASSISYSGRYNEQFF.

The V and J genes are TRBV5-1 and TRBJ2-1; 10 bases are a match to TRBD2. The CDR3 totals 17 residues. CDR1 SGHRS and CDR2 YFSETQ come from the germline V gene. V trimming: 0 bases; J trimming: 9 bases; junction bases outside the gene matches: 12. CDR3 nucleotide sequence: TGCGCCAGCAGCTTGGCGGTGGCTAGCGGGAGCCTTGGTGAGCAGTTCTTC. This translates into CASSLAVASGSLGEQFF.

J is TRBJ1-5 and V is TRBV30, with 7 bases aligning to TRBD1. Germline V gene data show CDR1 as GTSNPN and CDR2 as SVGIG (reference sequence). This CDR3 region has 15 residues. V shed 0 bases and J 5 bases; nucleotides not matched to a gene: 7. CDR3 nucleotide sequence: TGTGCCTGGAGTGTACGGGACAGACTACATCAGCCCCAGCATTTT. Its translation: CAWSVRDRLHQPQHF. Looking up the rest from reference TRBV30 and TRBJ1-5 gives the full variable domain: SQTIHQWPATLVQPVGSPLSLECTVEGTSNPNLYWYRQAAGRGLQLLFYSVGIGQISSEVPQNLSASRPQDRQFILSSKKLLLSDSGFYLCAWSVRDRLHQPQHFGDGTRLSIL.

The chain recombines TRBV12-3 or TRBV12-4 with TRBJ2-7, with TRBD1 matching over 7 bases. V gave up 7 bases and J gave up 4 bases; unmatched junction bases: 7. The CDR3 runs 13 residues. The CDR3 coding sequence is TGTGCCAGCATCGGACAGGATGGTTACGAGCAGTACTTC. Translated, it gives CASIGQDGYEQYF.

The J gene is TRBJ1-5, the V gene TRBV28; 8 positions match TRBD1. V shed 3 bases, J shed 2 bases, and the junction held 6 bases outside the gene matches. This CDR3 spans 16 amino acids. Germline V gives CDR1 MDHEN, CDR2 SYDVKM. CDR3 DNA sequence: TGTGCCAGCAGTTTGTCAGCGGGACAGGGCAATCAGCCCCAGCATTTT. Its protein is CASSLSAGQGNQPQHF.

The chain's CDR3 is CASSYGGIYEQYF. The CDR3 coding sequence is TGTGCCAGCAGTTATGGAGGGATCTACGAGCAGTACTTC. V and J are TRBV6-5 and TRBJ2-7, with D tentatively TRBD2 (6 bases). This CDR3 is 13 amino acids long. CDR1 is MNHEY, CDR2 SVGAGI, per germline. Trimming stripped 3 bases from V and 3 bases from J, with 9 bases between.

The chain is built from TRBV28 and TRBJ2-7, with D tentatively TRBD2 (6 bases). The CDR3 consists of 12 residues. Deletions cut 2 bases from V and 4 bases from J, with 6 bases between. The germline V gene encodes CDR1 MDHEN and CDR2 SYDVKM. CDR3 bases: TGTGCCAGCAGTTTAGCGGGGTACGAGCAGTACTTC. Its translation is CASSLAGYEQYF.

The rearrangement uses TRBV29-1 and TRBJ2-1, with 8 bases aligning to TRBD2. Trimming cost V 6 bases and J 10 bases; bases outside gene matches: 8. Germline loops: CDR1 SQVTM, CDR2 ANQGSEA. The CDR3 extends over 12 amino acids. This chain's CDR3 is CSVASGSWEQFF. The CDR3 bases are TGCAGCGTAGCAAGCGGGAGTTGGGAGCAGTTCTTC.

CDR3 bases: TGTGCCAGCAGTGATTTGTGGACAGGGGGCGCCTATAATTCACCCCTCCACTTT. Translating gives CASSDLWTGGAYNSPLHF. The chain links TRBV2 to TRBJ1-6; 11 bases map to TRBD1. The CDR3 is made up of 18 amino acids. CDR1 and CDR2 (germline): SNHLY, FYNNEI. With V trimmed by 3 bases and J by 2 bases, 6 bases remained unmatched.

This clone was counted a single time. V gene TRBV29-1 combines with J gene TRBJ2-7; TRBD2 aligns across 9 bases. The CDR3 runs to 13 residues. Trimming at V came to 8 bases and at J to 0 bases, leaving 5 bases not matched to a gene. Germline V gene lookup returns CDR1 SQVTM and CDR2 ANQGSEA. The DNA for the CDR3 is TGCAGCATGAGTAGCGGGAGCTCCTACGAGCAGTACTTC. It is translated as CSMSSGSSYEQYF.

The rearrangement joins TRBV14 to TRBJ2-7; perhaps TRBD1 as D (6 bases). V was pared by 4 bases and J by 3 bases, with 13 bases between. The CDR3 is 14 amino acids. Germline values: CDR1 SGHDN, CDR2 FVKESK. Here the CDR3 reads CASSPGHGRYEQYF. The DNA for the CDR3 is TGTGCCAGCAGCCCGGGACACGGACGCTACGAGCAGTACTTC.

The chain uses TRBV4-3 and TRBJ2-2, with D possibly being TRBD1 (6 bases). Trimming shortened V by 4 bases and J by 1 base, and 7 bases separated the two germline ends. The CDR3 consists of 14 residues. Germline-derived CDR1 and CDR2 are LGHNA and YSLEER. The CDR3 loop is CASSLGQNTGELFF. The CDR3 DNA sequence: TGCGCCAGCAGCCTGGGACAGAACACCGGGGAGCTGTTTTTT.

J is TRBJ2-7 and V is TRBV14; 7 bases align to TRBD1. The germline V gene has CDR1 SGHDN and CDR2 FVKESK. The ends lost 4 bases at V and 3 bases at J; junction bases unmatched: 15. The CDR3 is 17 residues long. The CDR3 loop reads CASSLAYRQGRFYEQYF. The CDR3 nucleotides are TGTGCCAGCAGCCTAGCTTATAGACAGGGACGTTTCTACGAGCAGTACTTC.

This sequence joins TRBV7-3 and TRBJ2-3, with 12 nucleotides matching TRBD2. The CDR3 is 15 residues long. Looked up from germline, CDR1 is SGHTA and CDR2 is FQGTGA. Unmatched junction bases numbered 1, after V lost 3 bases and J lost 3 bases. Here the CDR3 DNA reads TGTGCCAGCAGCTTTCTAGCGGGAGGGACAGATACGCAGTATTTT. The encoded protein is CASSFLAGGTDTQYF. Using reference TRBV7-3 and TRBJ2-3 for the parts outside the CDR3, the full variable domain is GAGVSQTPSNKVTEKGKYVELRCDPISGHTALYWYRQSLGQGPEFLIYFQGTGAADDSGLPNDRFFAVRPEGSVSTLKIQRTERGDSAVYLCASSFLAGGTDTQYFGPGTRLTVL.

This chain links TRBV5-1 with TRBJ2-7; TRBD1 aligns across 11 bases. There are 15 residues in the CDR3. The germline V gene has CDR1 SGHRS and CDR2 YFSETQ. Trimming took 7 bases from V and 5 from J; bases not matched to a gene: 11. Here the CDR3 reads CASRITPGQGDEQYF. The CDR3 nucleotides are TGCGCCAGCCGCATCACCCCGGGACAGGGGGACGAGCAGTACTTC.